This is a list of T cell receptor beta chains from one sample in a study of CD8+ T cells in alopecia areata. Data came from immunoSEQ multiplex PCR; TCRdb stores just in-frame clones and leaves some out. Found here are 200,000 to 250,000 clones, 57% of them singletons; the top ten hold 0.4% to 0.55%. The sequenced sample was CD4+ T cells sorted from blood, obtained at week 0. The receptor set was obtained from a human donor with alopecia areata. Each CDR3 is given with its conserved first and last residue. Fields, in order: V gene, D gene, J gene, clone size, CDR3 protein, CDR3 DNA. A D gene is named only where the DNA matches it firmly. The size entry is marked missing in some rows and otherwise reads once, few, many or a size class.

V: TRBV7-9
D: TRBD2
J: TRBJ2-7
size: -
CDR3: CASSRSGTNYEQYF
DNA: TGTGCCAGCAGCCGCTCCGGGACTAACTACGAGCAGTACTTC

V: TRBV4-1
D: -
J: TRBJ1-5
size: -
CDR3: CASSPEGGNQPQHF
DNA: TGCGCCAGCAGCCCAGAGGGGGGCAATCAGCCCCAGCATTTT

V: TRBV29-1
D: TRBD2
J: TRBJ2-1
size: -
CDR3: CSVAASGNSYNEQFF
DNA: TGCAGCGTCGCCGCTAGCGGAAATTCCTACAATGAGCAGTTCTTC

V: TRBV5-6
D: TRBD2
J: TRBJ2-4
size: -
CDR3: CASSSPGLAGNIQYF
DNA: TGTGCCAGCAGCTCACCGGGACTAGCGGGAAACATTCAGTACTTC

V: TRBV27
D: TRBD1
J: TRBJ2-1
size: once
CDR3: CASRKGQGANEQFF
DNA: TGTGCCAGCAGGAAGGGACAGGGGGCGAATGAGCAGTTCTTC

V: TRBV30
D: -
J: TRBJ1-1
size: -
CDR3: CAWSANRAAYEAFF
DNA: TGTGCCTGGAGTGCCAACAGGGCCGCTTACGAAGCTTTCTTT

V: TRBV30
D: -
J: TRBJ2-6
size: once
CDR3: CAWKRIPGANVLTF
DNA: TGTGCCTGGAAAAGAATACCTGGGGCCAACGTCCTGACTTTC

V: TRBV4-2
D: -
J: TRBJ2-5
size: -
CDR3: CASSQGAAQYF
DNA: TGTGCCAGCAGCCAAGGCGCGGCCCAGTACTTC

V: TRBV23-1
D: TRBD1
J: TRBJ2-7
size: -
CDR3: CASSPPDRPSYEQYF
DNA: TGCGCCAGCAGTCCCCCGGACAGGCCATCCTACGAGCAGTACTTC

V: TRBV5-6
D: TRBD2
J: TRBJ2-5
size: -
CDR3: CASSSWGLAGVRETQYF
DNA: TGTGCCAGCAGCTCTTGGGGACTAGCGGGAGTGAGAGAGACCCAGTACTTC

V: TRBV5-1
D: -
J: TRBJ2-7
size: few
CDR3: CASSLVGSGEQYF
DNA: TGCGCCAGCAGCTTGGTGGGTAGCGGAGAGCAGTACTTC

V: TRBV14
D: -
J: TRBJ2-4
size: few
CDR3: CASSQAQGRIGNIQYF
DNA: TGTGCCAGCAGCCAAGCCCAGGGGCGCATTGGAAACATTCAGTACTTC

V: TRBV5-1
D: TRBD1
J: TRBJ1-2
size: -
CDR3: CASPGTGSYGYTF
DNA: TGCGCCAGCCCCGGGACAGGGTCCTATGGCTACACCTTC

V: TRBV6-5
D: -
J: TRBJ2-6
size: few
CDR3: CASSYAPTGANVLTF
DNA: TGTGCCAGCAGTTACGCACCAACTGGGGCCAACGTCCTGACTTTC

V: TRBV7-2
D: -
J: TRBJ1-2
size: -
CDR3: CASSPGINNYGYTF
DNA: TGTGCCAGCAGCCCGGGAATTAATAACTATGGCTACACCTTC

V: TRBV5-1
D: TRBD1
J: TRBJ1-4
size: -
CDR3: CASSLGGRGREKLFF
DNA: TGCGCCAGCAGCTTGGGAGGCAGGGGGCGCGAAAAACTGTTTTTT

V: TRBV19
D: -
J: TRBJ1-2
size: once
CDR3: CASSAGQGYGYTF
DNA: TGTGCCAGTAGTGCCGGGCAAGGCTATGGCTACACCTTC

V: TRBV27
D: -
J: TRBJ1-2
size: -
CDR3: CATGSLYYGYTF
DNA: TGTGCCACGGGCAGCCTATACTATGGCTACACCTTC

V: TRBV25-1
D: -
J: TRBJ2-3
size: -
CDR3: CASTPAALDGPDTQYF
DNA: TGTGCCAGCACCCCAGCGGCATTAGATGGTCCAGATACGCAGTATTTT

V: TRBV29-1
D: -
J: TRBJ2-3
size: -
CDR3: CSVGYRGMTDTQYF
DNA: TGCAGCGTTGGATATCGGGGCATGACAGATACGCAGTATTTT

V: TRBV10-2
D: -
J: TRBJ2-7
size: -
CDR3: CASSQNYEQYF
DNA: TGCGCCAGCAGCCAGAACTACGAGCAGTACTTC

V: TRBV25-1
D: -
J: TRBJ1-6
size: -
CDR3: CASSRDIGSPLHF
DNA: TGTGCCAGCTCCAGGGACATAGGATCACCCCTCCACTTT

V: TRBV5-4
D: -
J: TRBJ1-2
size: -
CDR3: CASREDSVYTF
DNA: TGTGCCAGCAGAGAGGACAGTGTCTACACCTTC

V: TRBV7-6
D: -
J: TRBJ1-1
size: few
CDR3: CASSLSSLGGTEAFF
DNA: TGTGCCAGCAGCTTATCCTCCCTGGGTGGCACTGAAGCTTTCTTT